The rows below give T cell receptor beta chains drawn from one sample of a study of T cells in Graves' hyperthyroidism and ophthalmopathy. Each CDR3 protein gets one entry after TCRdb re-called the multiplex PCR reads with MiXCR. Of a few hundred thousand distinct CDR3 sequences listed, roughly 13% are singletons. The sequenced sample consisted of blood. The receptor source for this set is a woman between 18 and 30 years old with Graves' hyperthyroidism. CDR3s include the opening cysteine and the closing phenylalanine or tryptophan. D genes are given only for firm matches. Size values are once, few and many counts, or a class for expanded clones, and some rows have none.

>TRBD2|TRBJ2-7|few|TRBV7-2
TGTGCCAGCAGCTTAGCCTCGACTAGCGGAGCCCTAACTACCTACGAGCAGTACTTC
CASSLASTSGALTTYEQYF
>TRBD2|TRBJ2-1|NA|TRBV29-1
TGCAGCGTTGAACTGAGCGGGAGTACCTACAATGAGCAGTTCTTC
CSVELSGSTYNEQFF
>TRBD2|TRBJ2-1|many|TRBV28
TGTGCCAGCAGTTCCCTCTACCTCGGGACTAGCGGGAGGGCCTCGGATGAGCAGTTCTTC
CASSSLYLGTSGRASDEQFF
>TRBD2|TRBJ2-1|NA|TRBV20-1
TGCAGTGCTGCCTCATGGACTAGCGGGAGGGCCGCTGAGCAGTTCTTC
CSAASWTSGRAAEQFF
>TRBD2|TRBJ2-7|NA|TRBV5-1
TGCGCCAGCAGCGCGGGACTAGCGGGATCTGGAGAGCAGTACTTC
CASSAGLAGSGEQYF
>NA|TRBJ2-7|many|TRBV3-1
TGTGCCAGCAGCTCCTCCACCTACGAGCAGTACTTC
CASSSSTYEQYF
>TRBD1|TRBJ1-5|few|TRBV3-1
TGTGCCAGCAGCCAGGCCGGGACAGGGGGCAGTCAGCCCCAGCATTTT
CASSQAGTGGSQPQHF
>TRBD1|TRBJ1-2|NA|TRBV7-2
TGTGCCAGCAGCTCGACAGGGGGCTTTTGGGGCTACACCTTC
CASSSTGGFWGYTF
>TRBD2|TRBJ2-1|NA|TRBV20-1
TGCAGTGCACATCTTAGCGGGAGTTCCTACAATGAGCAGTTCTTC
CSAHLSGSSYNEQFF
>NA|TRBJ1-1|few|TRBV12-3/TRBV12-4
TGTGCCAGCAGTTTTCGTGGGGGCGAAGCTTTCTTT
CASSFRGGEAFF